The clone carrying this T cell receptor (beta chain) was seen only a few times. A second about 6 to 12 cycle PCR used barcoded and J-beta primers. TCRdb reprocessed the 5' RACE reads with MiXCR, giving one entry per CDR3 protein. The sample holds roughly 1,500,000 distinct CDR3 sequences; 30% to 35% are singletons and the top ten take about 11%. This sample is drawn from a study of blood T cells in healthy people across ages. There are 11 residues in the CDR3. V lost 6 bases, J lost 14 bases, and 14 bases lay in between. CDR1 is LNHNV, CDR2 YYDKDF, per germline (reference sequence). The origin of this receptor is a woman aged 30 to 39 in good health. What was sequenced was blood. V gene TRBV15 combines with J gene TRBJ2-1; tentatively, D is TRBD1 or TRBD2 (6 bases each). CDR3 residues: CATSHGGLEFF. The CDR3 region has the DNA TGTGCCACCAGTCACGGGGGCCTCGAGTTCTTC.